The next 8 T cell receptor beta chains were all read from a single sample in a study of blood T cell repertoires in COVID-19. TCRdb's copy holds only in-frame clones and misses some; the assay was immunoSEQ multiplex PCR. The table records roughly 66,000 clones, approximately 86% of them present only once. Sequenced: peripheral blood. The receptors stem from a man between 60 and 70 years old with acute or convalescent COVID-19.

This rearrangement joins TRBV11-3 to TRBJ1-1; 10 bases agree with TRBD1. The CDR3 length is 14 residues. V was pared by 4 bases and J by 3 bases, with 2 bases of the junction left unmatched. Germline lookup yields CDR1 SGHNT and CDR2 YENEEA. CDR3 nucleotide sequence: TGTGCCAGCAGCTCGACAGGGGGCCACACTGAAGCTTTCTTT. Its translation: CASSSTGGHTEAFF.

The chain joins TRBV7-2 to TRBJ1-2, with 9 bases lining up with TRBD1. J gave up 8 bases and V 6 bases, and 10 bases lay outside the gene matches. This CDR3 comprises 14 residues. The V gene's germline CDR1 is SGHTA and CDR2 FQGNSA. The chain's CDR3 is CASRLSGTGQGYTF. The CDR3 DNA is TGTGCCAGCAGGCTATCCGGGACAGGGCAAGGCTACACCTTC.

V and J are TRBV4-1 and TRBJ1-1; 9 nucleotides align to TRBD1. In germline, CDR1 is MGHRA, CDR2 YSYEKL. J lost 3 bases, V lost 3 bases, and 2 bases had no gene match. This CDR3 is 14 amino acids long. CDR3 amino acids: CASSQDRGDTEAFF. In nucleotides, the CDR3 is TGCGCCAGCAGCCAGGACAGGGGCGACACTGAAGCTTTCTTT.

The chain's CDR3 is CASSPLAVSTDTQYF. The CDR3 bases are TGTGCCAGCAGCCCGTTAGCGGTAAGCACAGATACGCAGTATTTT. This chain uses TRBV11-2 with TRBJ2-3, with TRBD2 as a possible D gene (6 bases). V lost 5 bases and J 0 bases, leaving 12 bases between the germline ends. CDR1 SGHAT and CDR2 FQNNGV come from the germline V gene. CDR3 length equals 15 residues.

V usage is TRBV5-4 and J usage is TRBJ2-7, with 11 positions matching TRBD1. CDR1 and CDR2 (germline): SGHNT, YYREEE (reference sequence). V gave up 4 bases and J gave up 2 bases; unmatched junction bases: 5. The CDR3 sequence is 15 residues long. The CDR3, as DNA: TGTGCCAGCAGCCTTCCGGGACAGGGGGCCTACGAGCAGTACTTC. Protein: CASSLPGQGAYEQYF.

CDR3 sequence: CASSQGGGGRQYV. The CDR3 nucleotides are TGTGCCAGCAGCCAGGGAGGAGGTGGAAGGCAGTACGTC. V is TRBV14 and J is TRBJ2-7; a possible D gene is TRBD2 (6 bases). V lost 3 bases, J lost 9 bases, and 15 bases lay in between. The germline V gene has CDR1 SGHDN and CDR2 FVKESK. The CDR3 contains 13 residues.

V and J are TRBV30 and TRBJ1-4; D is unresolved. Germline-derived CDR1 and CDR2 are GTSNPN and SVGIG (reference sequence). With 0 bases removed from V and 8 bases from J, the gap between germline ends came to 4 bases. The CDR3 length is 11 residues. In DNA form, the CDR3 reads TGTGCCTGGAGTGTCGAGGAAAAACTGTTTTTT. Protein product: CAWSVEEKLFF.

This clone was found a few times. The chain uses TRBV27 and TRBJ1-3, with D tentatively TRBD1 (6 bases). CDR1 and CDR2 from the germline V gene are MNHEY and SMNVEV (reference sequence). CDR3 size: 14 residues. Trimming removed 2 bases from V and 2 bases from J, with 7 bases in between. CDR3 sequence (DNA): TGTGCCAGCAGTTTAGGGGGCCCTGGAAACACCATATATTTT. Translation: CASSLGGPGNTIYF.